Each of the 9 T cell receptor beta chains below was sequenced from the same sample in a study of blood T cell repertoires in COVID-19 (dated by TCRdb to about 2020). Library creation used the immunoSEQ multiplex PCR assay. TCRdb retrieved this table from immuneACCESS and kept in-frame rearrangements only. Not all clones are present; in checked studies, unresolved V genes account for under half, and no reason is known for the remainder. The sample contains about 140,000 clones, over 80% of them found a single time. The ten largest clones add up to 6.2% of the sample. Sequencing was done on a sample of PBMCs or T cells enriched from blood (not recorded which). The receptors originated from a woman between 40 and 50 years old who had recovered from COVID-19.

V is TRBV11-2 and J is TRBJ1-3; D is unclear. Germline lookup yields CDR1 SGHAT and CDR2 FQNNGV. The CDR3 spans 14 residues. Trimming took 0 bases from V and 0 from J, leaving 3 bases between them. CDR3 in amino acids: CASSLEASGNTIYF. In nucleotides, the CDR3 is TGTGCCAGCAGCTTAGAGGCCTCTGGAAACACCATATATTTT. Drawing the rest from reference TRBV11-2 and TRBJ1-3, the complete variable domain is EAGVAQSPRYKIIEKRQSVAFWCNPISGHATLYWYQQILGQGPKLLIQFQNNGVVDDSQLPKDRFSAERLKGVDSTLKIQPAKLEDSAVYLCASSLEASGNTIYFGEGSWLTVV.

The genes are TRBV9 and TRBJ2-5; 9 bases fit TRBD2. This CDR3 has 17 amino acids. Germline V gene sequence: CDR1 SGDLS, CDR2 YYNGEE. The V gene end was trimmed by 0 bases and the J gene end by 5 bases; junction bases not matched to a gene: 11. DNA of the CDR3: TGTGCCAGCAGCGTAGCCGGGGCTGGCGGGAGGGGCGAGACCCAGTACTTC. It codes for CASSVAGAGGRGETQYF.

V and J are TRBV4-1 and TRBJ1-2, with D unclear. This CDR3 is built from 15 residues. V was trimmed by 3 bases and J by 8 bases, leaving 19 bases between them. Germline CDR1 and CDR2: MGHRA and YSYEKL. Here the CDR3 reads CASSHPGRAREGYTF. The CDR3 DNA sequence: TGCGCCAGCAGCCATCCGGGCCGCGCTAGGGAGGGCTACACCTTC.

The chain recombines TRBV19 with TRBJ1-1; 8 bases match TRBD1. CDR3 length equals 14 residues. Losses at the gene ends were 2 bases for V and 4 bases for J; bases not matched to a gene: 3. Germline lookup yields CDR1 LNHDA and CDR2 SQIVND (reference sequence). CDR3 in amino acids: CASSITGTGTEAFF. The CDR3, as DNA: TGTGCCAGTAGTATAACTGGGACAGGCACTGAAGCTTTCTTT.

The gene calls are TRBV3-1 (or the pseudogene TRBV3-2) and TRBJ1-1; D is unclear. V gave up 10 bases and J gave up 4 bases, with 10 bases separating them. CDR3 length: 11 residues. The V gene's germline CDR1 is LGHDT and CDR2 YNNKEL (reference sequence). CDR3 nucleotide sequence: TGTGCCACCCTACTACTCACTGAAGCTTTCTTT. The encoded protein is CATLLLTEAFF.

V is TRBV9 and J is TRBJ2-1, with 12 bases fitting TRBD2. The CDR3 consists of 19 residues. The trim removed 3 bases at V and 5 bases at J, leaving 15 bases unmatched. CDR1 is SGDLS and CDR2 is YYNGEE in the germline V gene. The CDR3 loop is CASSEASAPLAGGHNEQFF. For the CDR3, the DNA is TGTGCCAGCAGCGAAGCCAGCGCGCCACTAGCGGGGGGACACAATGAGCAGTTCTTC.

The chain uses TRBV10-3 and TRBJ2-1, with 10 positions matching TRBD2. CDR3 length equals 14 residues. V shed 6 bases, J shed 7 bases, and the junction held 6 bases outside the gene matches. Germline CDR1 is ENHRY and CDR2 is SYGVKD. The CDR3 DNA reads TGTGCCATCAGCGGGACTAGCGATCGGAATGAGCAGTTCTTC. It specifies CAISGTSDRNEQFF.

The genes are TRBV18 and TRBJ2-1; 14 bases are shared with TRBD2. Trimming took 3 bases from V and 6 from J; bases not matched to a gene: 1. The CDR3 runs 15 residues. CDR1 is KGHSH and CDR2 is LQKENI in the germline V gene. The CDR3 DNA reads TGTGCCAGCTCACCTGGACTAGCGGGAGGCAATGAGCAGTTCTTC. Encoded protein: CASSPGLAGGNEQFF.

CDR3 nucleotides: TGTGCCAGCAGCCAAGGGGCTAGCACAGATACGCAGTATTTT. Protein product: CASSQGASTDTQYF. V usage is TRBV3-1 (or the pseudogene TRBV3-2) and J usage is TRBJ2-3; D remains ambiguous. Trimming took 1 base from V and 0 from J, leaving 5 bases between them. This CDR3 has 14 residues. Germline CDR1 LGHDT, CDR2 YNNKEL (reference sequence).